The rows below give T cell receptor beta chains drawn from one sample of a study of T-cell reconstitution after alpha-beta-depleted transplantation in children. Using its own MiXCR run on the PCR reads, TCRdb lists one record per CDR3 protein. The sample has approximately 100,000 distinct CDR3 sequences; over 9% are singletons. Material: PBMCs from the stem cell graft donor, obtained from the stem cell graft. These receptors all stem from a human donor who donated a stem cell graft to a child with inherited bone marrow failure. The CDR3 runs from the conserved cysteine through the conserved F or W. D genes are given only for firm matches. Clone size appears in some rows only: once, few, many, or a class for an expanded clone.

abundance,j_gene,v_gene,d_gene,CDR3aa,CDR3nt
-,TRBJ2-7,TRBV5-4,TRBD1,CASSKGQGIHEQYF,TGTGCCAGCAGCAAGGGACAGGGGATCCACGAGCAGTACTTC
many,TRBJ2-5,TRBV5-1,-,CASSSQYQETQYF,TGCGCCAGCAGCTCGCAATACCAAGAGACCCAGTACTTC
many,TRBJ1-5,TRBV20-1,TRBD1,CSAKDGTGGDQPQHF,TGCAGTGCTAAAGACGGAACAGGGGGAGATCAGCCCCAGCATTTT
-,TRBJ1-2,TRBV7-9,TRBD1,CASSLQGANYGYTF,TGTGCCAGCAGCTTACAGGGGGCGAACTATGGCTACACCTTC
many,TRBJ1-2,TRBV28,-,CASSPAGDGYGYTF,TGTGCCAGCAGTCCGGCAGGGGATGGCTATGGCTACACCTTC
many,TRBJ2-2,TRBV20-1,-,CSAGGSNTGELFF,TGCAGTGCTGGGGGGTCGAACACCGGGGAGCTGTTTTTT
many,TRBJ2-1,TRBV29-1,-,CSVESRSYNEQFF,TGCAGCGTTGAATCACGGTCATACAATGAGCAGTTCTTC
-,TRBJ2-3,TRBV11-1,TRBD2,CASSLPKRDPTDTQYF,TGTGCCAGCAGCTTACCTAAGCGGGACCCCACAGATACGCAGTATTTT
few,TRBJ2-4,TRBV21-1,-,CAASRGCVHRAKNIQYF,TGTGCCGCGTCTCGGGGCTGTGTCCATCGAGCCAAAAACATTCAGTACTTC
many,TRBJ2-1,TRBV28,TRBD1,CASSLQGASSHEQFF,TGTGCCAGCAGTTTACAGGGGGCCTCTTCACATGAGCAGTTCTTC
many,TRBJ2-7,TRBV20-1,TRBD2,CSAIPLAGAYEQYF,TGCAGTGCTATACCCCTAGCGGGGGCCTACGAGCAGTACTTC
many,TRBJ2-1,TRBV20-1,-,CSARPLGSGYNEQFF,TGCAGTGCCCGCCCCTTGGGGAGCGGCTACAATGAGCAGTTCTTC
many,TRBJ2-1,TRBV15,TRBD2,CATSTPGLAGGNEQFF,TGTGCCACCAGCACCCCCGGACTAGCGGGGGGCAATGAGCAGTTCTTC
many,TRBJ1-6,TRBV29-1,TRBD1,CSFPTGARSPLHF,TGCAGCTTCCCGACAGGGGCAAGATCACCCCTCCACTTT
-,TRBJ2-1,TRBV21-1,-,CASSIQSSQGYNEQFF,TGTGCCAGCAGCATCCAAAGTTCCCAGGGCTACAATGAGCAGTTCTTC
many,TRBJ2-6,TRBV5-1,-,CASSPGRGANVLTF,TGCGCCAGCAGCCCGGGACGGGGGGCCAACGTCCTGACTTTC
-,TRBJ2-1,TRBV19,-,CASSIGERNPYNEQFF,TGTGCCAGTAGTATAGGAGAGCGAAACCCCTACAATGAGCAGTTCTTC
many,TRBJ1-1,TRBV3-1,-,CASSQASEAFF,TGTGCCAGCAGCCAAGCGTCTGAAGCTTTCTTT
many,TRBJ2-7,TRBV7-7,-,CASSLGPGTEQYF,TGTGCTAGCAGCTTAGGCCCGGGGACCGAGCAGTACTTC
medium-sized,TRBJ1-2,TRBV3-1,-,CASRPMGTYGYTF,TGTGCCAGCAGACCCATGGGGACCTATGGCTACACCTTC
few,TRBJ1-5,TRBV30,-,CAWSVGQGLHQPQHF,TGTGCCTGGAGTGTGGGGCAGGGTCTTCATCAGCCCCAGCATTTT
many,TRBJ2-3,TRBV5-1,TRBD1,CASSTGQGTDTQYF,TGCGCCAGCAGCACCGGACAGGGCACAGATACGCAGTATTTT
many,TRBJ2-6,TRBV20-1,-,CSASRLGGASGANVLTF,TGCAGTGCTAGCCGATTGGGGGGGGCCTCTGGGGCCAACGTCCTGACTTTC
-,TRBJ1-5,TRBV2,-,CASSESSVISPQHF,TGTGCCAGCAGTGAGTCTTCAGTCATCAGCCCCCAGCATTTT